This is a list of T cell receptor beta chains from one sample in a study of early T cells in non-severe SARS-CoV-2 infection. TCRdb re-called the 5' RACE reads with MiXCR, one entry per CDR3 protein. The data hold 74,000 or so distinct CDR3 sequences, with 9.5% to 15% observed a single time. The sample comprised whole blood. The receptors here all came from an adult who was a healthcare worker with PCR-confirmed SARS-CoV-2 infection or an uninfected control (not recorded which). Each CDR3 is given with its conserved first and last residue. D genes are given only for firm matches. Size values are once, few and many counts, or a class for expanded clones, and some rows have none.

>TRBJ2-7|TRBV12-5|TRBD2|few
TGTGCTAGTGGTTTGGTACCTAGCGGGAGGGCTTACGAGCAGTACTTC
CASGLVPSGRAYEQYF
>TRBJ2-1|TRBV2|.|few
TGTGCCAGCAGTGAATTCGGGAGCCAAAATGAGCAGTTCTTC
CASSEFGSQNEQFF
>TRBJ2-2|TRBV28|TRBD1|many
TGTGCCACCAATACAGGGGCGAACACCGGGGAGCTGTTTTTT
CATNTGANTGELFF
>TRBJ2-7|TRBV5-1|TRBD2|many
TGCGCCAGCAGCTTGGAACCTAGCGGGAGCCTACACGAGCAGTACTTC
CASSLEPSGSLHEQYF
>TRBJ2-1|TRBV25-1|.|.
TGTGCCAGCCTTAACACAGACAATGAGCAGTTCTTC
CASLNTDNEQFF
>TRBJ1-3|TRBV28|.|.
TGTGCCAGCAGTTTAAGGGGAGGGACGAGAAACACCATATATTTT
CASSLRGGTRNTIYF
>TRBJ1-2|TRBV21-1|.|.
TGTGCCAGCCGACAGGGGATCTATGGCTACACCTTC
CASRQGIYGYTF
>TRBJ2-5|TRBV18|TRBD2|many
TGTGCCAGCTCACGCCAACTAGCGGGAGGGTTGGAGACCCAGTACTTC
CASSRQLAGGLETQYF
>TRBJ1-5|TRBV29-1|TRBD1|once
TGCAGCGTTGAAGTGATAGGGGGCGGCCAGCCCCAGCATTTT
CSVEVIGGGQPQHF
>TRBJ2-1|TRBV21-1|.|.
TGTGCCACCTCGGACAACTCCTACAATGAGCAGTTCTTC
CATSDNSYNEQFF
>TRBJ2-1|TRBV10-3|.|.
TGTGCCATCAACCCTGGTGGTCGCTACAATGAGCAGTTCTTC
CAINPGGRYNEQFF